This T cell receptor beta chain was profiled in a study of cytotoxic CD8 clonotypes in ibrutinib-treated CLL. This CDR3 is built from 20 residues. J was trimmed by 0 bases and V by 0 bases; bases with no gene match: 18. Germline V gives CDR1 GTSNPN, CDR2 SVGIG (reference sequence). Assay used: immunoSEQ multiplex PCR; TCRdb lists only in-frame clones, some missing. The table lists fewer than 200,000 clones, under 90% of them singletons. Sequenced here: PBMCs, sampled after 24 months of ibrutinib treatment. This rearrangement joins TRBV30 to TRBJ1-1; 8 positions match TRBD1. The TCR was taken from a human donor with chronic lymphocytic leukemia. CDR3 region: CAWSVRRQGANMKMNTEAFF. For the CDR3, the DNA is TGTGCCTGGAGTGTACGGCGGCAGGGGGCGAACATGAAGATGAACACTGAAGCTTTCTTT. Full variable domain (rest looked up from reference TRBV30 and TRBJ1-1): SQTIHQWPATLVQPVGSPLSLECTVEGTSNPNLYWYRQAAGRGLQLLFYSVGIGQISSEVPQNLSASRPQDRQFILSSKKLLLSDSGFYLCAWSVRRQGANMKMNTEAFFGQGTRLTVV.